Listed here are 25 T cell receptor beta chains from one sample, sequenced in a study of control samples from healthy donors and cancer patients. Profiled with immunoSEQ multiplex PCR; TCRdb holds only in-frame clones, not every one. The repertoire holds some 45,000 clones, with 75% to 95% as singletons. What was sequenced was PBMCs. The receptor set was obtained from a woman in her forties with head and neck cancer.

Here the CDR3 reads CSVEDRRGLTSYEQYF. DNA for the CDR3: TGCAGCGTTGAAGATCGCAGGGGGCTTACCTCCTACGAGCAGTACTTC. The genes are TRBV29-1 and TRBJ2-7; 8 nucleotides match TRBD1. V dropped 0 bases and J dropped 0; count of bases not matched to a gene: 7. The CDR3 covers 16 residues. CDR1 is SQVTM, CDR2 ANQGSEA, per germline.

The V and J genes are TRBV5-1 and TRBJ2-1, with D hard to call. The CDR3 extends over 13 amino acids. The V end lost 4 bases, the J end lost 11 bases, and 16 bases lay between the germline ends. From germline, CDR1 is SGHRS and CDR2 YFSETQ. The CDR3 loop reads CASSALTPPKQFF. The DNA for the CDR3 is TGCGCCAGCAGCGCCCTGACTCCCCCGAAGCAGTTCTTC.

The chain combines TRBV6-5 with TRBJ2-1, with D perhaps matching TRBD2 (5 bases). V lost 4 bases and J 5 bases, leaving 12 bases between the germline ends. The germline CDR1 and CDR2 sequences are MNHEY and SVGAGI. The CDR3 length is 14 residues. The CDR3 DNA reads as TGTGCCAGCAGTTTGAGCGGAACACACAATGAGCAGTTCTTC. Its translation is CASSLSGTHNEQFF.

The chain employs TRBV7-6 and TRBJ2-5; 7 nucleotides match TRBD2. The CDR3 totals 16 residues. Per germline, CDR1 SGHVS and CDR2 FNYEAQ. The trim removed 2 bases at V and 5 bases at J, leaving 11 bases unmatched. The CDR3 is CASSLLSGSSTETQYF. CDR3 bases: TGTGCCAGCAGCTTACTTAGCGGGTCCTCCACGGAGACCCAGTACTTC.

This chain connects TRBV3-1 (or the pseudogene TRBV3-2) to TRBJ2-7; 9 positions match TRBD2. V dropped 0 bases and J dropped 6; count of bases not matched to a gene: 9. CDR1 is LGHDT and CDR2 is YNNKEL in the germline V gene (reference sequence). The CDR3 is made up of 16 amino acids. CDR3: CASSQDAGGRAAEQYF. The CDR3 coding sequence is TGTGCCAGCAGCCAAGATGCGGGCGGGAGGGCCGCCGAGCAGTACTTC.

The table lists this clone with a count of one. This chain links TRBV28 with TRBJ2-2, with TRBD2 matching over 8 bases. The germline gives CDR1 MDHEN, CDR2 SYDVKM. The trim removed 11 bases at V and 2 bases at J, leaving 13 bases unmatched. CDR3 length: 16 residues. This CDR3 reads CAYSPSGSQNTGELFF. The CDR3 bases are TGTGCCTACAGTCCGAGCGGGAGTCAAAACACCGGGGAGCTGTTTTTT.

This chain uses TRBV5-1 with TRBJ2-7, with 7 bases identical to TRBD2. This CDR3 is 15 amino acids long. V lost 3 bases, J lost 4 bases, and 10 bases stayed unmatched. Germline V gives CDR1 SGHRS, CDR2 YFSETQ. The CDR3: CASSSHLADVYEQYF. The CDR3 DNA reads as TGCGCCAGCAGCTCGCATCTAGCGGACGTTTACGAGCAGTACTTC.

The chain links TRBV4-1 to TRBJ1-1; 8 positions agree with TRBD1. The germline V gene encodes CDR1 MGHRA and CDR2 YSYEKL. This CDR3 is built from 15 residues. The trim removed 3 bases at V and 0 bases at J, leaving 3 bases unmatched. CDR3 amino acids: CASSQMTGVNTEAFF. Written as DNA, the CDR3 is TGCGCCAGCAGCCAGATGACAGGGGTGAACACTGAAGCTTTCTTT.

The chain uses TRBV5-1 and TRBJ2-3, with D possibly TRBD2 on 7 matching bases. Trimming removed 4 bases from V and 0 bases from J, with 18 bases in between. CDR1 is SGHRS and CDR2 is YFSETQ in the germline V gene. The CDR3 loop spans 17 amino acids. Here the CDR3 reads CASSRKKGGDSTDTQYF. The CDR3 nucleotides are TGCGCCAGCAGCCGTAAAAAAGGGGGGGATAGCACAGATACGCAGTATTTT.

The chain couples TRBV6-1 to TRBJ1-2; TRBD1 might be the D (5 bases). Per the germline V gene, CDR1 is MNHNS and CDR2 is SASEGT. CDR3 length: 15 amino acids. Trimming shortened V by 1 base and J by 4 bases, and 13 bases separated the two germline ends. CDR3 DNA sequence: TGTGCCAGCAGTGAAGACAGCGGGACGTTCTATGGCTACACCTTC. Translation: CASSEDSGTFYGYTF.

The chain joins TRBV18 to TRBJ2-2, with 7 bases matching TRBD1. The V gene end was trimmed by 3 bases and the J gene end by 1 base; junction bases not matched to a gene: 2. Germline loops: CDR1 KGHSH, CDR2 LQKENI. The CDR3 sequence is 15 residues long. CDR3 loop: CASSPGTENTGELFF. The DNA of the CDR3 is TGTGCCAGCTCACCCGGGACAGAGAACACCGGGGAGCTGTTTTTT.

The chain has TRBV27 and TRBJ1-6; unclear D gene. CDR1 MNHEY and CDR2 SMNVEV come from the germline V gene (reference sequence). The CDR3 consists of 17 residues. Trimming took off 0 bases at V and 0 bases at J, with 9 bases between the two ends. CDR3 sequence reads: CASSLSIISSYNSPLHF. CDR3 DNA: TGTGCCAGCAGTTTATCTATTATAAGCTCCTATAATTCACCCCTCCACTTT.

The chain carries TRBV7-9 and TRBJ1-5, with TRBD1 identical over 9 bases. Germline V gene data show CDR1 as SEHNR and CDR2 as FQNEAQ (reference sequence). The V and J ends lost 1 base and 2 bases, in that order; junction bases with no gene match: 6. The CDR3 has 17 residues. In nucleotides, the CDR3 is TGTGCCAGCAGCTTAGAGTCCGACAGGGGGGGCAATCAGCCCCAGCATTTT. It is translated as CASSLESDRGGNQPQHF.

The rearrangement joins TRBV6-5 to TRBJ1-1, with D perhaps matching TRBD1 (6 bases). The CDR3 consists of 14 residues. In germline, CDR1 is MNHEY, CDR2 SVGAGI. The V end was cut by 6 bases, the J end by 4 bases, with 15 bases between. For the CDR3, the DNA is TGTGCCAGCAGAAGAACAGGGAAGATCACTGAAGCTTTCTTT. This sequence encodes CASRRTGKITEAFF.

V usage is TRBV5-8 and J usage is TRBJ1-5; maybe TRBD1 (5 bases). In germline, CDR1 is SGHTS, CDR2 YDEGEE. Trimming took off 3 bases at V and 0 bases at J, with 10 bases between the two ends. The CDR3 contains 15 residues. CDR3: CASSSLGGSNQPQHF. CDR3 nucleotide sequence: TGTGCCAGCAGCTCTCTGGGGGGTAGCAATCAGCCCCAGCATTTT.

The chain couples TRBV27 to TRBJ1-2, with 7 bases matching TRBD1. CDR1 is MNHEY and CDR2 is SMNVEV in the germline V gene (reference sequence). V dropped 6 bases and J dropped 4; count of bases not matched to a gene: 14. CDR3 length: 16 residues. This CDR3 reads CASRSTGADKSYGYTF. For the CDR3, the DNA is TGTGCCAGCAGATCTACAGGGGCCGATAAGTCCTATGGCTACACCTTC.

The chain has TRBV4-1 and TRBJ2-1, with 7 bases lining up with TRBD2. There are 15 residues in the CDR3. Germline CDR1 is MGHRA and CDR2 is YSYEKL. Trimming at V came to 4 bases and at J to 5 bases, leaving 8 bases not matched to a gene. The CDR3 loop is CASSPGLADHNEQFF. The CDR3 region has the DNA TGCGCCAGCAGCCCAGGCCTAGCGGATCACAATGAGCAGTTCTTC.

V is TRBV5-1 and J is TRBJ2-1; 11 positions agree with TRBD2. After removal of 3 bases from V and 3 bases from J, the junction contained 5 bases not matched to a gene. CDR1 and CDR2 from the germline V gene are SGHRS and YFSETQ. The CDR3 has 16 residues. CDR3 sequence: CASSSTSGGLYNEQFF. CDR3 bases: TGCGCCAGCAGCTCCACTAGCGGGGGCCTCTACAATGAGCAGTTCTTC.

The V and J genes are TRBV13 and TRBJ1-1; D ambiguous. The V end lost 1 base, the J end lost 8 bases, and 8 bases lay between the germline ends. This CDR3 is built from 12 residues. Germline loops: CDR1 PRHDT, CDR2 FYEKMQ (reference sequence). The CDR3 bases are TGTGCCAGCAGCTTAGAAGTTATGGAAGCTTTCTTT. Its protein is CASSLEVMEAFF.

The CDR3 protein is CASSQGTGGFLGETQYF. CDR3 nucleotides: TGCGCCAGCAGCCAAGGGACAGGGGGTTTTTTGGGAGAGACCCAGTACTTC. J is TRBJ2-5 and V is TRBV4-1; 10 nucleotides match TRBD1. Trimming at V came to 1 base and at J to 4 bases, leaving 9 bases not matched to a gene. Germline V gene sequence: CDR1 MGHRA, CDR2 YSYEKL. This CDR3 contains 17 residues.

This clone was seen a single time. The chain has TRBV27 and TRBJ1-5; 7 bases are a match to TRBD1. The CDR3 is 16 amino acids. V shed 3 bases, J shed 3 bases, and the junction held 8 bases outside the gene matches. Per germline, CDR1 MNHEY and CDR2 SMNVEV (reference sequence). In DNA form, the CDR3 reads TGTGCCAGCAGTTTTAGAGGACAGGTTTACAATCAGCCCCAGCATTTT. As protein: CASSFRGQVYNQPQHF.

The gene calls are TRBV15 and TRBJ2-7, with a tentative D call TRBD1 (7 bases). CDR1 LNHNV and CDR2 YYDKDF come from the germline V gene (reference sequence). V lost 1 base, J lost 9 bases, and 19 bases lay in between. The CDR3 is 15 amino acids. This CDR3 reads CATSRAGGTVSRQYF. The CDR3, as DNA: TGTGCCACCAGCAGAGCAGGCGGGACAGTCTCTCGGCAGTACTTC.

The chain is built from TRBV29-1 and TRBJ2-2; the D gene is possibly TRBD2 (5 bases). V lost 6 bases and J 6 bases, leaving 11 bases between the germline ends. CDR1 is SQVTM and CDR2 is ANQGSEA in the germline V gene. This CDR3 contains 12 residues. The chain's CDR3 is CSVRQAAGELFF. The CDR3 DNA reads TGCAGCGTCCGGCAAGCGGCCGGGGAGCTGTTTTTT.

The chain combines TRBV2 with TRBJ2-2; possible D gene TRBD1, 6 bases. In germline, CDR1 is SNHLY, CDR2 FYNNEI. This CDR3 contains 15 residues. V was clipped by 2 bases and J by 8 bases, with 15 bases between them. CDR3 DNA sequence: TGTGCCAGCAGTGAAAGAAAACAGGGTATAGGGGAGCTGTTTTTT. It translates to CASSERKQGIGELFF.

This clone was detected only a few times. This chain joins TRBV20-1 and TRBJ2-1, with 16 bases lining up with TRBD2. Germline-derived CDR1 and CDR2 are DFQATT and SNEGSKA (reference sequence). This CDR3 is built from 18 residues. V lost 3 bases to trimming and J lost 8 bases; unmatched junction nucleotides: 13. The CDR3 DNA reads TGCAGTGCTAGTGATCCGGGACTAGCGGGAGGGCCATTCGATGAGCAGTTCTTC. Encoded protein: CSASDPGLAGGPFDEQFF.